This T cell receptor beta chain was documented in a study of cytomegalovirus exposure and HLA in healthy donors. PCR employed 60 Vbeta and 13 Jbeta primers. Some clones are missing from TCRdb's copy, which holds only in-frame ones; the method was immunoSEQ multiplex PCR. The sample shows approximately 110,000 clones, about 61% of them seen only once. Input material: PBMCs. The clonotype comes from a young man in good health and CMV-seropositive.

CDR3 loop: CASNIDRGLDTEAFF. The CDR3 DNA follows: TGTGCCAGCAACATTGACAGGGGGCTTGACACTGAAGCTTTCTTT. The chain combines TRBV6-5 with TRBJ1-1, with 10 bases identical to TRBD1. CDR3 length: 15 residues. Trimming at V came to 7 bases and at J to 3 bases, leaving 8 bases not matched to a gene. The V gene's germline CDR1 is MNHEY and CDR2 SVGAGI.